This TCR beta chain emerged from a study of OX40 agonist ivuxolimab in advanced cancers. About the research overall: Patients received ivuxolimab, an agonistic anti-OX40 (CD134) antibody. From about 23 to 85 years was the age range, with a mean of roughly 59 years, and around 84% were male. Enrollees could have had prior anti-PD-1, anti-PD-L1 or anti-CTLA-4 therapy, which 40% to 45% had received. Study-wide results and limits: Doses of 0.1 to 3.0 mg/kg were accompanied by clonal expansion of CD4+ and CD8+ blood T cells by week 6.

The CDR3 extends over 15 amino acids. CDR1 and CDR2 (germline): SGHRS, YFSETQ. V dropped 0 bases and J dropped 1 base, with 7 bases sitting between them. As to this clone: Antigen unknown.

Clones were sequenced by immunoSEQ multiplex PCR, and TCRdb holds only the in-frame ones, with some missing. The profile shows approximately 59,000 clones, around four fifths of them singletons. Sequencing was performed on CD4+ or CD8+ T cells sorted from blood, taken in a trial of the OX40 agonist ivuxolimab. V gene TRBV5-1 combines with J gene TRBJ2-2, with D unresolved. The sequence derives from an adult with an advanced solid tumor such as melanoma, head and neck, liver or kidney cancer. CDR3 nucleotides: TGCGCCAGCAGCTTGGGAGTCGGGAACACCGGGGAGCTGTTTTTT. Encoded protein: CASSLGVGNTGELFF.